This is a list of T cell receptor beta chains from one sample in a study of regulatory T cells in long-lasting Graves disease. TCRdb re-called the multiplex PCR reads with MiXCR, one entry per CDR3 protein. The table shows approximately 490,000 distinct CDR3 sequences, with around 16% occurring only once. In addition, the sample was reused for a study of T cells in Graves' hyperthyroidism and ophthalmopathy.

Sample: peripheral blood mononuclear cells (PBMCs), taken at new diagnosis, from a patient treated with antithyroid drugs. These TCRs come from a middle-aged man with Graves disease. CDR3s include the opening cysteine and the closing phenylalanine or tryptophan. A D gene is named only where the DNA matches it firmly. A clone size is listed for some rows: how often the clone was seen (once, few, many), or a class if it is expanded.

CAWGPDSNSNQPQHF	TGTGCCTGGGGCCCGGACAGCAATAGCAATCAGCCCCAGCATTTT	TRBV30	many	TRBJ1-5	-
CASSQRRTGFADTQYF	TGTGCCAGCAGCCAGAGAAGAACAGGGTTCGCAGATACGCAGTATTTT	TRBV3-1	-	TRBJ2-3	-
CASRAYGLGYQNTGELFF	TGTGCCAGCAGGGCTTACGGCCTGGGTTATCAGAACACCGGGGAGCTGTTTTTT	TRBV6-1	few	TRBJ2-2	-
CASSQAGPNTEAFF	TGTGCCAGCAGCCAAGCAGGGCCGAACACTGAAGCTTTCTTT	TRBV3-1	many	TRBJ1-1	-
CASSSPGGHGEQYF	TGCGCCAGCAGCTCACCCGGGGGACACGGCGAGCAGTACTTC	TRBV5-1	-	TRBJ2-7	-
CASSLAGTSGRNEQFF	TGTGCCAGCAGCTTGGCCGGGACTAGCGGCCGCAATGAGCAGTTCTTC	TRBV5-4	-	TRBJ2-1	TRBD2
CASSTGTGRYNEQFF	TGTGCCAGCAGTACCGGGACAGGGCGATACAATGAGCAGTTCTTC	TRBV6-2/TRBV6-3	-	TRBJ2-1	TRBD1
CASSLIRSAQAFF	TGTGCCAGCAGCTTAATCCGGTCAGCGCAAGCTTTCTTT	TRBV5-8	many	TRBJ1-1	-
CASSPGLRAYVEQYF	TGTGCCAGCAGCCCAGGACTAAGAGCCTACGTGGAGCAGTACTTC	TRBV11-3	-	TRBJ2-7	-
CASGSPGGAIYGYTF	TGTGCTAGTGGCTCCCCCGGAGGAGCAATCTATGGCTACACCTTC	TRBV12-5	many	TRBJ1-2	-
CASSPGSYEQYF	TGTGCCAGCAGCCCCGGGTCCTACGAGCAGTACTTC	TRBV6-1	many	TRBJ2-7	-
CASRPDTVVNEQFF	TGTGCCAGCAGACCGGACACGGTTGTAAATGAGCAGTTCTTC	TRBV6-1	-	TRBJ2-1	-
CASSLIHSYNEQFF	TGTGCCAGCAGTTTAATTCACTCCTACAATGAGCAGTTCTTC	TRBV28	many	TRBJ2-1	-
CASRPLAGISYEQYF	TGTGCCAGCAGACCTCTAGCGGGAATCTCCTACGAGCAGTACTTC	TRBV28	many	TRBJ2-7	TRBD2
CASSPTSGIRNEQFF	TGTGCCAGCAGCCCGACTAGCGGGATTAGGAATGAGCAGTTCTTC	TRBV12-3/TRBV12-4	many	TRBJ2-1	TRBD2
CASSLVVGISGELFF	TGTGCCAGCAGCTTAGTAGTCGGGATATCCGGGGAGCTGTTTTTT	TRBV7-9	-	TRBJ2-2	-
CSAQKEGSQPQHF	TGCAGTGCTCAAAAAGAGGGCAGTCAGCCCCAGCATTTT	TRBV20-1	many	TRBJ1-5	-
CATSRAGPGHQLQFF	TGTGCCACCAGCAGGGCGGGACCGGGACACCAATTACAGTTCTTC	TRBV15	many	TRBJ2-1	-
CASRSRGAVSEKLFF	TGTGCCAGCAGGAGCCGGGGGGCCGTGTCAGAAAAACTGTTTTTT	TRBV2	-	TRBJ1-4	-
CASSLGLVGGLAGYTGELFF	TGTGCCAGCAGCTTAGGCCTCGTTGGGGGACTAGCGGGATACACCGGGGAGCTGTTTTTT	TRBV13	many	TRBJ2-2	TRBD2
CASSLKGPRVEQFF	TGCGCCAGCAGCTTGAAGGGCCCTAGGGTTGAGCAGTTCTTC	TRBV5-1	many	TRBJ2-1	-
CASIVDSGQETQYF	TGTGCCAGCATCGTAGACAGCGGGCAAGAGACCCAGTACTTC	TRBV2	many	TRBJ2-5	-
CASSLWGPGNTIYF	TGTGCCAGCAGTTTATGGGGCCCTGGAAACACCATATATTTT	TRBV12-3/TRBV12-4	few	TRBJ1-3	-
CSARGDRKEQLF	TGCAGTGCTAGAGGCGACAGGAAAGAGCAGCTCTTC	TRBV20-1	-	TRBJ2-1	-
CASSVRAGSPYEQYF	TGTGCCAGCAGCGTAAGGGCTGGGTCCCCCTACGAGCAGTACTTC	TRBV9	few	TRBJ2-7	-
CASSARQGTEAFF	TGTGCCAGCAGTGCCAGACAGGGCACTGAAGCTTTCTTT	TRBV2	-	TRBJ1-1	TRBD1
CASGSGDKNEQYF	TGTGCCAGCGGCTCGGGGGATAAAAACGAGCAGTACTTC	TRBV6-1	few	TRBJ2-7	-
CSAWDRGPGEQYF	TGCAGTGCTTGGGACAGGGGGCCGGGCGAGCAGTACTTC	TRBV20-1	-	TRBJ2-7	TRBD1
CASSSEHTEQYF	TGCGCCAGCAGCTCAGAACACACCGAGCAGTACTTC	TRBV5-1	many	TRBJ2-7	-
CASSGTGRRADTQYF	TGTGCCAGCAGCGGAACGGGACGGCGGGCAGATACGCAGTATTTT	TRBV7-3	few	TRBJ2-3	-
CATSAGPYEQYF	TGTGCCACCAGCGCAGGGCCCTACGAGCAGTACTTC	TRBV24-1	many	TRBJ2-7	-
CATSTGQGGYEQYF	TGTGCCACCAGCACCGGACAGGGGGGCTACGAGCAGTACTTC	TRBV15	many	TRBJ2-7	TRBD1
CASSVRDGAGGLMGDTQYF	TGTGCCAGCAGCGTAAGAGATGGAGCGGGAGGCCTAATGGGAGATACGCAGTATTTT	TRBV9	-	TRBJ2-3	TRBD2
CASSQSPTLSSPLHF	TGCGCCAGCAGCCAATCTCCGACTTTATCGTCACCCCTCCACTTT	TRBV4-1	-	TRBJ1-6	-
CASRRGIPTDTQYF	TGTGCCAGCAGGAGGGGAATACCCACAGATACGCAGTATTTT	TRBV28	many	TRBJ2-3	-
CASSLYRLAGGPGSTDTQYF	TGTGCCAGCAGTTTATATCGACTAGCGGGAGGGCCCGGATCAACCGATACGCAGTATTTT	TRBV27	many	TRBJ2-3	TRBD2
CASSPRRGGDYEQYF	TGTGCCAGCAGCCCCCGTCGCGGGGGGGACTACGAGCAGTACTTC	TRBV7-2	-	TRBJ2-7	TRBD2
CASSESGTGAGTAFF	TGTGCCAGCAGTGAATCCGGGACAGGGGCTGGTACGGCTTTCTTT	TRBV28	many	TRBJ1-1	TRBD1
CASTLGYLDEGLNNEQFF	TGTGCCAGCACCTTAGGGTACCTCGATGAGGGCCTGAACAATGAGCAGTTCTTC	TRBV7-8	once	TRBJ2-1	-
CASSLLATGELFF	TGCGCCAGCAGCTTGCTAGCAACCGGGGAGCTGTTTTTT	TRBV5-1	many	TRBJ2-2	-
CASSRDSASGANVLTF	TGTGCCAGCAGTCGGGACAGTGCCTCTGGGGCCAACGTCCTGACTTTC	TRBV7-9	many	TRBJ2-6	TRBD1
CSARVPGRRTEAFF	TGCAGTGCTAGAGTTCCAGGGCGGCGGACTGAAGCTTTCTTT	TRBV20-1	-	TRBJ1-1	-
CASRGTSGSWGTDTQYF	TGTGCCAGCAGGGGGACTAGCGGGAGTTGGGGCACAGATACGCAGTATTTT	TRBV2	once	TRBJ2-3	TRBD2
CSARDLATYNEQFF	TGCAGTGCTAGAGATTTGGCAACCTACAATGAGCAGTTCTTC	TRBV20-1	many	TRBJ2-1	-
CASSHRARVADTQYF	TGCGCCAGCAGTCACCGGGCCCGTGTCGCAGATACGCAGTATTTT	TRBV5-1	many	TRBJ2-3	-
CASRREGPHEQYF	TGTGCCAGCAGGCGAGAGGGACCCCACGAGCAGTACTTC	TRBV28	many	TRBJ2-7	-
CASTVRGGSDYTF	TGTGCCAGCACCGTAAGGGGGGGGTCGGACTACACCTTC	TRBV12-3/TRBV12-4	many	TRBJ1-2	-
CAFIRGGTYEQYF	TGTGCTTTTATCCGGGGCGGGACCTACGAGCAGTACTTC	TRBV30	many	TRBJ2-7	-
CASGLKLGASGRGSSVPDTQYF	TGTGCTAGTGGTTTGAAGCTGGGGGCTAGCGGGAGAGGTTCGTCGGTCCCAGATACGCAGTATTTT	TRBV12-5	many	TRBJ2-3	TRBD2
CASTTKGQLNTEAFF	TGTGCCAGCACCACCAAGGGACAGCTGAACACTGAAGCTTTCTTT	TRBV6-1	-	TRBJ1-1	TRBD1
CATSRGRRNSGNTIYF	TGTGCCACCAGCAGAGGTAGACGGAACTCTGGAAACACCATATATTTT	TRBV15	-	TRBJ1-3	-
CSARGGGSTDTQYF	TGCAGTGCTAGGGGGGGGGGATCCACAGATACGCAGTATTTT	TRBV20-1	many	TRBJ2-3	TRBD2
CAISELQGVRNIQYF	TGTGCCATCAGTGAGCTCCAGGGGGTTAGGAACATTCAGTACTTC	TRBV10-3	-	TRBJ2-4	TRBD1
CASGGGILYGYTF	TGTGCCAGCGGGGGAGGAATTCTCTATGGCTACACCTTC	TRBV28	few	TRBJ1-2	-